Below, 14 T cell receptor beta chains from the same sample are listed, as sequenced in a study of CD8+ T cells in alopecia areata. Extracted RNA was reverse transcribed into cDNA, the sequencing template. TCRdb's copy holds only in-frame clones and misses some; the assay was immunoSEQ multiplex PCR. The sample contains some 130,000 clones, around 58% of which appear only once. The sequenced sample was CD4+ T cells sorted from blood, obtained at week 0. These receptors all come from a human donor with alopecia areata.

This chain joins TRBV15 and TRBJ2-1; D possibly matches TRBD1 or TRBD2 (7 bases each). Per the germline V gene, CDR1 is LNHNV and CDR2 is YYDKDF (reference sequence). This CDR3 is built from 13 residues. V dropped 6 bases and J dropped 5 bases, with 11 bases sitting between them. In nucleotides, the CDR3 is TGTGCCACCAGGACAGGGAGGGACAATGAGCAGTTCTTC. Its translation: CATRTGRDNEQFF.

The rearrangement links TRBV7-9 to TRBJ1-5, with a possible D match to TRBD1 (5 bases). Germline V CDR1 and CDR2: SEHNR, FQNEAQ (reference sequence). Trimming pared 4 bases from V and 0 bases from J, leaving 10 bases between. The CDR3 spans 15 residues. CDR3 in DNA: TGTGCCAGCAGCTCGGGACTTAATAGCAATCAGCCCCAGCATTTT. Amino acids: CASSSGLNSNQPQHF.

The chain's CDR3 is CASSQDLAQNIQYF. The CDR3 DNA reads TGCGCCAGCAGCCAAGATTTGGCCCAAAACATTCAGTACTTC. V and J are TRBV4-1 and TRBJ2-4; no clear D. V gave up 0 bases and J gave up 5 bases, with 8 bases separating them. Germline V lookup: CDR1 MGHRA, CDR2 YSYEKL. This CDR3 comprises 14 residues.

The rearrangement links TRBV27 to TRBJ2-4, with D perhaps TRBD1 (6 bases). CDR1 MNHEY and CDR2 SMNVEV come from the germline V gene (reference sequence). This CDR3 is built from 11 residues. Deletions cut 8 bases from V and 9 bases from J, with 11 bases between. CDR3 amino acids: CASRGGRIQYF. Here the CDR3 DNA reads TGTGCCAGCCGTGGGGGCCGCATTCAGTACTTC.

This chain uses TRBV29-1 with TRBJ1-2; D is unresolved. The germline CDR1 and CDR2 sequences are SQVTM and ANQGSEA. V was shortened by 3 bases and J by 1 base, with 6 bases between the two germline ends. The CDR3 consists of 12 residues. This chain's CDR3 is CSVDKLNYGYTF. CDR3 in DNA: TGCAGCGTTGATAAGCTTAACTATGGCTACACCTTC.

This clone appeared a single time. The chain couples TRBV6-1 to TRBJ1-2; 7 bases are shared with TRBD1. CDR3 size: 16 residues. CDR1 and CDR2 (germline): MNHNS, SASEGT. Trimming removed 2 bases from V and 5 bases from J; junction bases left unmatched: 11. In DNA form, the CDR3 reads TGTGCCAGCAGTGAACTCGGGACAGCTAGAGTGTATGGCTACACCTTC. Its translation is CASSELGTARVYGYTF.

V and J are TRBV19 and TRBJ2-1, with 9 nucleotides matching TRBD1. Germline values: CDR1 LNHDA, CDR2 SQIVND (reference sequence). Trimming removed 5 bases from V and 6 bases from J; junction bases left unmatched: 11. The CDR3 totals 16 residues. CDR3 bases: TGTGCCAGTAGTCTTAACCGGGACAGGGTGACCAATGAGCAGTTCTTC. Translation gives CASSLNRDRVTNEQFF.

This clone was found a few times. CDR3 coding DNA: TGTGCCAGCTCACCACCCGCAGGGGGCTATACTGAAGCTTTCTTT. This codes for CASSPPAGGYTEAFF. The rearrangement joins TRBV18 to TRBJ1-1; 8 bases agree with TRBD1. V lost 0 bases, J lost 5 bases, and 5 bases stayed unmatched. CDR3 length equals 15 residues. Germline CDR1 is KGHSH and CDR2 is LQKENI.

This clone was observed a few times. This chain connects TRBV5-1 to TRBJ2-5; D remains ambiguous. CDR1 is SGHRS and CDR2 is YFSETQ in the germline V gene. The CDR3 spans 16 residues. The germline V and J ends were trimmed by 1 base and 2 bases, with 15 bases remaining between them. The CDR3 DNA follows: TGCGCCAGCAGCTTGCTACCCTCGGACGGTCAAGAGACCCAGTACTTC. It codes for CASSLLPSDGQETQYF. The whole variable domain, filled in from reference TRBV5-1 and TRBJ2-5, reads KAGVTQTPRYLIKTRGQQVTLSCSPISGHRSVSWYQQTPGQGLQFLFEYFSETQRNKGNFPGRFSGRQFSNSRSEMNVSTLELGDSALYLCASSLLPSDGQETQYFGPGTRLLVL.

In DNA, the CDR3 is TGTGCCAGCAGCCCTCGGAGCTTTGGCCAGGAGACCCAGTACTTC. It is translated as CASSPRSFGQETQYF. The chain uses TRBV5-6 and TRBJ2-5; D gene unclear. Looked up from germline, CDR1 is SGHDT and CDR2 is YYEEEE. Trimming removed 4 bases from V and 5 bases from J, with 18 bases in between. The CDR3 spans 15 residues.

This clone was detected a few times. The rearrangement joins TRBV29-1 to TRBJ1-2, with D possibly being TRBD1 (5 bases). Germline V gives CDR1 SQVTM, CDR2 ANQGSEA. This CDR3 has 10 amino acids. Here the CDR3 DNA reads TGCAGTGCGGGGGGCTATGGCTACACCTTC. It encodes CSAGGYGYTF.

The chain has TRBV4-1 and TRBJ1-6, with 7 bases identical to TRBD1. Germline V CDR1 and CDR2: MGHRA, YSYEKL. J gave up 4 bases and V 1 base, and 7 bases lay outside the gene matches. The CDR3 is 17 amino acids. CDR3 sequence: CASSQGMAGQYNSPLHF. In DNA form, the CDR3 reads TGCGCCAGCAGCCAAGGAATGGCGGGACAGTATAATTCACCCCTCCACTTT.

The V gene is TRBV30, the J gene TRBJ2-3; D ambiguous. With 0 bases removed from V and 10 bases from J, the gap between germline ends came to 8 bases. Germline V gives CDR1 GTSNPN, CDR2 SVGIG (reference sequence). The CDR3 has 11 residues. CDR3 DNA sequence: TGTGCCTGGAGTGTTTACCGGGCGCAGTATTTT. Residues: CAWSVYRAQYF.

This clone was observed a handful of times. CDR3 residues: CASSSTGQTEAFF. The DNA for the CDR3 is TGTGCCAGCAGCTCGACCGGACAGACTGAAGCTTTCTTT. J is TRBJ1-1 and V is TRBV7-9, with a weak D call TRBD1 (6 bases). Germline V gene lookup returns CDR1 SEHNR and CDR2 FQNEAQ (reference sequence). Trimming pared 4 bases from V and 5 bases from J, leaving 11 bases between. CDR3 length: 13 residues. Variable domain in full (rest from reference TRBV7-9 and TRBJ1-1): DTGVSQNPRHKITKRGQNVTFRCDPISEHNRLYWYRQTLGQGPEFLTYFQNEAQLEKSRLLSDRFSAERPKGSFSTLEIQRTEQGDSAMYLCASSSTGQTEAFFGQGTRLTVV.